This paragraph covers one T cell receptor beta chain sequence. Its antigen is as yet unknown. Authors' processing steps: Large patient CD8+ clones, those above 1%, rarely matched published virus-specific TCRB sequences. The repertoire was sequenced with immunoSEQ multiplex PCR; TCRdb's copy has only in-frame clones and lacks some. That table gives V, J and clone size, and the DNA gave D and trimming. The table includes 2,000 to 2,500 clones, 75% to 90% detected once. The data belong to a study of somatic mutations in cytotoxic T cells in rheumatoid arthritis. The study, taken as a whole, reports: Adjustment for multiple comparisons was not applied to the slight TRBV07 underrepresentation observed in rheumatoid arthritis patients.

V lost 3 bases and J 5 bases, leaving 13 bases between the germline ends. The CDR3 contains 15 residues. Germline V gene sequence: CDR1 LNHNV, CDR2 YYDKDF (reference sequence). The source of this sequence is a man aged 55 to 70 with rheumatoid arthritis. The chain combines TRBV15 with TRBJ2-2; no clear D gene. The material sequenced was CD8+ T cells sorted from blood. CDR3 amino acids: CATSSRQVWTGELFF. The CDR3 nucleotides read TGTGCCACCAGCAGCCGTCAGGTCTGGACCGGGGAGCTGTTTTTT.